This entry concerns a single TCR beta chain. This clone was recorded a few times. Its antigen specificity is not known. Qualities for individual bases were not recorded, and no much larger clone is one base off. TCRbeta CDR3 regions were amplified from genomic DNA by means of the immunoSEQ Assay, a bias-controlled multiplex PCR. As for the original processing: The number of nucleated cells in each sample was estimated by amplification of reference gene primers within the assay. To quantify the absolute abundance of each unique TCRbeta CDR3 rearrangement, sequence reads were collapsed and filtered. For each sample, productive Simpson clonality was calculated as the square root of Simpson's diversity index across productive rearrangements. The clones in this table, taken by TCRdb from immuneACCESS, are in-frame only. Not every clone is retained; where verified, under half of the shortfall comes from an unresolved V gene, and the cause of the rest is unknown. For V, J and clone size, that table is used; D and trimming come from the DNA. In this sample the table shows about 290,000 clones, approximately 90% of which occur a single time. The ten biggest clones cover about 4.6% of the sample.

CDR1 SNHLY and CDR2 FYNNEI were looked up in the germline V gene. The cysteine opens and the phenylalanine closes a CDR3 of 17 amino acids. Only the CDR3 DNA stays, 51 bases, in frame from base 1. V is cut by 3 bases and J by 8 bases, and the space between the germline ends is 25 bases. The data stem from a study of blood T cell repertoires in COVID-19 (dated by TCRdb to about 2020). Regarding the research as a whole: Samples covering the acute and convalescent phases of COVID-19 were provided by collaborators in the United States, Italy and Spain. The material from the prospective study consisted of cDNA or gDNA derived from T cells, B-cell-depleted T cells, or PBMCs. Subjects who had been exposed to COVID-19, were actively infected with it, or had recovered from it provided the deeply sampled blood TCRbeta repertoires that made up the dataset. The repertoires were released in a freely available public database meant as a resource for research on the immune response to SARS-CoV-2. Samples came from the ongoing ImmuneRACE study (first 160 participants) plus 1,254 subjects from 6 global collaborators. A de-identified subject ID, COVID-19 status, age in years and sex were almost always included in the sample metadata. Where available, HLA class I and class II types were obtained from metadata supplied by the sample provider rather than from assay-based typing.

General findings and caveats noted by the study authors: The quantity of clinical and demographic metadata differed by source and by participant and was supplied without curation.

Each collaborating institution followed its own protocols to collect whole blood in K2EDTA tubes. For TCRbeta analysis, collaborators shipped samples as frozen whole blood, isolated PBMCs, or DNA extracted from either of those sample types. The V and J segments used are TRBV2 and TRBJ1-2, and TRBD1 may be the D gene, going by 6 matching bases. Source material: peripheral blood. The TCR comes from a man aged 40-49 years with acute or convalescent COVID-19. This receptor has the CDR3 CASSDSGGPDSPEGYTF. The DNA sequence reads TGTGCCAGCAGTGATTCCGGGGGGCCGGACTCTCCAGAGGGCTACACCTTC. The full variable domain, with segments outside the CDR3 supplied by the reference TRBV2 and TRBJ1-2 proteins, appears as EPEVTQTPSHQVTQMGQEVILRCVPISNHLYFYWYRQILGQKVEFLVSFYNNEISEKSEIFDDQFSVERPDGSNFTLKIRSTKLEDSAMYFCASSDSGGPDSPEGYTFGSGTRLTVV.